The 10 T cell receptor beta chains given below trace back to one sample, sequenced in a study of cytomegalovirus exposure and HLA in healthy donors (dated by TCRdb to about 2017). Libraries were constructed by the immunoSEQ multiplex PCR assay. For the multiplex PCR, a mixture combining 60 forward primers for TCR Vbeta segments and 13 reverse primers for TCR Jbeta segments was used. TCRdb's version of the immuneACCESS table is confined to in-frame rearrangements and falls short of the full clone set. An unresolved V gene accounts for under half of the shortfall where checked; the remainder is of unknown origin. This sample is represented by around 100,000 clones; around three quarters of them were singletons. The ten most abundant clones make up about 2.6% of the sample. Sequences were obtained from PBMCs. All receptors come from a man over 45 in good health and CMV-seropositive.

The chain has TRBV18 and TRBJ2-1; 9 positions agree with TRBD2. The CDR3 totals 15 residues. In germline, CDR1 is KGHSH, CDR2 LQKENI. With V trimmed by 4 bases and J by 4 bases, 5 bases remained unmatched. Written as DNA, the CDR3 is TGTGCCAGCTCACGGTCTAGCGGGGTGTACAATGAGCAGTTCTTC. Residues: CASSRSSGVYNEQFF.

V usage is TRBV2 and J usage is TRBJ1-5; 10 bases align to TRBD1. The V and J ends lost 5 bases and 5 bases, in that order; junction bases with no gene match: 3. Per the germline V gene, CDR1 is SNHLY and CDR2 is FYNNEI. There are 14 residues in the CDR3. CDR3 protein: CASSPGQGYQPQHF. Here the CDR3 DNA reads TGTGCCAGCAGTCCGGGACAGGGGTATCAGCCCCAGCATTTT. The complete variable domain, with remaining parts taken from reference TRBV2 and TRBJ1-5, reads EPEVTQTPSHQVTQMGQEVILRCVPISNHLYFYWYRQILGQKVEFLVSFYNNEISEKSEIFDDQFSVERPDGSNFTLKIRSTKLEDSAMYFCASSPGQGYQPQHFGDGTRLSIL.

This chain uses TRBV5-1 with TRBJ1-2, with 7 bases lining up with TRBD1. There are 13 residues in the CDR3. CDR1 and CDR2 (germline): SGHRS, YFSETQ. With 3 bases clipped from V and 6 bases from J, the junction kept 5 bases outside the gene matches. The CDR3 loop reads CASSSNRGDGYTF. DNA for the CDR3: TGCGCCAGCAGCTCGAACAGGGGAGATGGCTACACCTTC.

There are a few counts of this clone. The chain joins TRBV5-1 to TRBJ2-1; tentative D call: TRBD1 (6 bases). V lost 1 base, J lost 8 bases, and 16 bases lay in between. Germline loops: CDR1 SGHRS, CDR2 YFSETQ. CDR3 length equals 15 residues. CDR3 residues: CASSLSTSPGDEQFF. The CDR3, as DNA: TGCGCCAGCAGCTTGTCAACATCCCCAGGGGATGAGCAGTTCTTC.

The V and J genes are TRBV18 and TRBJ2-7; perhaps TRBD2 as D (5 bases). The CDR3 sequence is 14 residues long. Germline CDR1 is KGHSH and CDR2 is LQKENI. V gave up 2 bases and J gave up 3 bases, with 11 bases separating them. The DNA of the CDR3 is TGTGCCAGCTCACCAGGGAGTGGAGGCTACGAGCAGTACTTC. The encoded protein is CASSPGSGGYEQYF. The complete variable domain, with remaining parts taken from reference TRBV18 and TRBJ2-7, reads NAGVMQNPRHLVRRRGQEARLRCSPMKGHSHVYWYRQLPEEGLKFMVYLQKENIIDESGMPKERFSAEFPKEGPSILRIQQVVRGDSAAYFCASSPGSGGYEQYFGPGTRLTVT.

This clone has just a few counts. This chain connects TRBV10-3 to TRBJ1-1; D call uncertain. CDR1 and CDR2 from the germline V gene are ENHRY and SYGVKD. V was clipped by 3 bases and J by 1 base, with 12 bases between them. This CDR3 is built from 15 residues. The CDR3 sequence: CAISDVDTKNTEAFF. The CDR3 bases are TGTGCCATCAGTGATGTCGACACCAAGAACACTGAAGCTTTCTTT.

In the case of this clone: A read error may produce the germline difference seen at one junction end. The CDR3 DNA is TGTTCCAGCAGCTTACCAATCCTAGCGGGGCCCCTCAGGGATGAGCAGTTCTTC. Protein product: CSSSLPILAGPLRDEQFF. The chain recombines TRBV7-9 with TRBJ2-1, with 9 bases lining up with TRBD2. The germline V gene has CDR1 SEHNR and CDR2 FQNEAQ (reference sequence). The CDR3 is 18 amino acids.

The chain couples TRBV5-1 to TRBJ1-2, with D possibly TRBD1 on 5 matching bases. CDR1 is SGHRS, CDR2 YFSETQ, per germline. Trimming removed 1 base from V and 1 base from J, with 11 bases in between. The CDR3 spans 15 residues. CDR3 sequence (DNA): TGCGCCAGCAGCTTGCCGTTGGGGGGTAACTATGGCTACACCTTC. This translates into CASSLPLGGNYGYTF.

V is TRBV18 and J is TRBJ1-1; D is perhaps TRBD1 (5 bases). The V gene's germline CDR1 is KGHSH and CDR2 LQKENI. The V gene lost 2 bases and the J gene lost 3 bases, with 10 bases spanning the gap. The CDR3 loop spans 14 amino acids. The CDR3 reads CASSPTGFDTEAFF. The CDR3, as DNA: TGTGCCAGCTCACCAACAGGATTCGACACTGAAGCTTTCTTT.

This chain uses TRBV10-1 with TRBJ2-7, with D tentatively TRBD1 (6 bases). Trimming removed 7 bases at V and 1 base at J, with 14 bases between. CDR1 and CDR2 (germline): WNHNN, SYGVQD (reference sequence). CDR3 length: 14 residues. This CDR3 reads CASKYRVGSYEQYF. As DNA, the CDR3 is TGCGCCAGCAAGTACAGGGTAGGATCCTACGAGCAGTACTTC.